This TCR beta chain was documented in a study of a mutant IDH1 vaccine in newly diagnosed glioma. Study-level information: Antecedent treatment encompassed radiotherapy, temozolomide, or their combination; the majority received both.

Sample time point: week 23, last vaccination. Every vaccination contained 300 ug of the mutant IDH1 20-mer peptide and was paired with topical imiquimod. Assay: immunoSEQ multiplex PCR; the TCRdb copy retains only in-frame clones and omits some. The sample shows tens of thousands of clones, 78% of them seen only once. Of note for this clone: The antigen is not known.

Deletions cut 0 bases from V and 1 base from J, with 9 bases between. Per the germline V gene, CDR1 is SGHRS and CDR2 is YFSETQ. The CDR3 is 15 amino acids. The V and J genes are TRBV5-1 and TRBJ2-3; tentatively, D is TRBD2 (6 bases). This specimen was PBMCs, taken from a glioma patient whose treatment included an IDH1 peptide vaccine. The receptor was derived from a woman aged 40 to 50 with glioma. Some clones in this sample may be carry-over from other donors' samples. The DNA of the CDR3 is TGCGCCAGCAGCTTGGTATCTAGCGGCACAGATACGCAGTATTTT. Its protein is CASSLVSSGTDTQYF.